These T cell receptor beta chains were read from a single sample in a study of blood T cell repertoires in COVID-19. The table came from immunoSEQ multiplex PCR; TCRdb's copy has only in-frame clones and leaves some out. The sample comprises approximately 130,000 clones, almost 70% of which are singletons, and 2% to 2.5% rests with the top ten. Sequencing was done on a sample of peripheral blood. The receptors shown here come from a woman aged 65 to 85 with acute or convalescent COVID-19. The CDR3 runs from the conserved cysteine through the conserved F or W. D genes are given only for firm matches. Size values are once, few and many counts, or a class for expanded clones, and some rows have none.

TRBV27,TRBD1,-,TRBJ2-1,TGTGCCAGCAGTCCTGATACAACGGACAGGGGGCAATACAATGAGCAGTTCTTC,CASSPDTTDRGQYNEQFF
TRBV5-1,TRBD1,-,TRBJ2-6,TGCGCCAGCAGCGGGACAGGGAACTCTGGGGCCAACGTCCTGACTTTC,CASSGTGNSGANVLTF
TRBV7-9,TRBD2,-,TRBJ2-5,TGTGCCAGCAGCTTGTTAGCGGGAGGTCAAGAGACCCAGTACTTC,CASSLLAGGQETQYF
TRBV4-1,TRBD1,-,TRBJ1-4,TGCGCCAGCAGCCAAGCGGGGACAGGGTCCGAAAAACTGTTTTTT,CASSQAGTGSEKLFF
TRBV11-2,TRBD1,-,TRBJ1-2,TGTGCCAGCAGCCCCGGGACAGGGGGTTACTATGGCTACACCTTC,CASSPGTGGYYGYTF
TRBV28,TRBD2,few,TRBJ2-7,TGTGCCAGCAGTAAGATTCTAGCGGGAGGATCCTACGAGCAGTACTTC,CASSKILAGGSYEQYF
TRBV5-4,TRBD1,-,TRBJ1-6,TGTGCCAGCAGCTTACAGGGGGTAGGTTCACCCCTCCACTTT,CASSLQGVGSPLHF
TRBV7-3,TRBD1,once,TRBJ1-1,TGTGCCAGCAGCCTCGGAGGGGGCTCGGCTTTCTTT,CASSLGGGSAFF
TRBV28,-,few,TRBJ1-2,TGTGCCAGCAGTCTCCTCCGGGGGGGATGGGGCTACACCTTC,CASSLLRGGWGYTF
TRBV7-2,TRBD2,-,TRBJ2-6,TGTGCCAGCAGCTTAGGCATGGGGAGGGCTGGGGCCAACGTCCTGACTTTC,CASSLGMGRAGANVLTF
TRBV10-1,-,-,TRBJ2-5,TGCGCCAGCAGTGATAGTGCCAGCGGCCAAGAGACCCAGTACTTC,CASSDSASGQETQYF
TRBV7-3,-,-,TRBJ1-1,TGTGCCAGCAGCCCCGGCGGGGGGGTGACTGAAGCTTTCTTT,CASSPGGGVTEAFF
TRBV11-2,-,once,TRBJ2-2,TGTGCCAGCATCCCCGCTGGCAGAAACACCGGGGAGCTGTTTTTT,CASIPAGRNTGELFF
TRBV18,TRBD1,-,TRBJ2-5,TGTGCCAGCTCACCGCTCAGGGGGCAAGAGACCCAGTACTTC,CASSPLRGQETQYF
TRBV2,TRBD2,-,TRBJ2-1,TGTGCCAGCAGTAGGACTAGCGGGACTCTCAATGAGCAGTTCTTC,CASSRTSGTLNEQFF
TRBV19,TRBD1,-,TRBJ1-5,TGTGCCAGTACCGTGACCAGGGACAGGCCCAATCAGCCCCAGCATTTT,CASTVTRDRPNQPQHF
TRBV2,-,-,TRBJ2-6,TGTGCCAGCTCCCCGGGAGTCCCTGGGGCCAACGTCCTGACTTTC,CASSPGVPGANVLTF
TRBV19,TRBD1,-,TRBJ2-1,TGTGCCAGTAGAAGGACAGGGCTCAGGAATGAGCAGTTCTTC,CASRRTGLRNEQFF
TRBV12-3/TRBV12-4,-,-,TRBJ1-1,TGTGCCAGCAGTACCCGGATGAGGACTGAAGCTTTCTTT,CASSTRMRTEAFF
TRBV5-1,TRBD2,-,TRBJ2-3,TGCGCCAGCAGCTTGGTAGGACTAGCCACAGATACGCAGTATTTT,CASSLVGLATDTQYF
TRBV9,TRBD1,-,TRBJ1-5,TGTGCCAGCAGCAGGACAGGGATTAGCAATCAGCCCCAGCATTTT,CASSRTGISNQPQHF
TRBV19,TRBD1,-,TRBJ2-3,TGTGCCAGTAAGAACCCGGGACAGGGAGGCCATACGCAGTATTTT,CASKNPGQGGHTQYF
TRBV6-4,-,-,TRBJ2-1,TGTGCCAGCAGTGACCCACAGGGTAGCGATGAGCAGTTCTTC,CASSDPQGSDEQFF
TRBV6-4,-,-,TRBJ1-2,TGTGCCACCCAAGACAAATCCTATGGCTACACCTTC,CATQDKSYGYTF
TRBV4-3,-,once,TRBJ1-1,TGCGCCAGCAGCCAAGAAGCCGGGTTCTACACTGAAGCTTTCTTT,CASSQEAGFYTEAFF
TRBV6-6,TRBD2,few,TRBJ2-7,TGTGCCAGCAGTTACTCTTCGGGAGGCGGGTACTTC,CASSYSSGGGYF
TRBV25-1,-,many,TRBJ1-6,TGTGCCAGCAGTGGAGGGGGAGGGATCCAGAATTCACCCCTCCACTTT,CASSGGGGIQNSPLHF
TRBV11-3,-,-,TRBJ2-3,TGTGCCAGCAGCTTATTGGCCTCTGGCACAGATACGCAGTATTTT,CASSLLASGTDTQYF
TRBV18,-,once,TRBJ2-2,TGTGCCAGCTCACCAAGGGGCGGGGAGCTGTTTTTT,CASSPRGGELFF
TRBV12-3/TRBV12-4,-,-,TRBJ1-5,TGTGCCAGCAGTGAGGACAACGATCAGCCCCAGCATTTT,CASSEDNDQPQHF
TRBV2,TRBD1,-,TRBJ2-3,TGTGCCAGCAGCGGACAGGGGATAATTAGTACAGATACGCAGTATTTT,CASSGQGIISTDTQYF
TRBV3-1/TRBV3-2,TRBD1,-,TRBJ1-2,TGTGCCAGCAGCCAAGTACAGGGGCTCCCTGACTATGGCTACACCTTC,CASSQVQGLPDYGYTF
TRBV27,-,-,TRBJ1-2,TGTGCCAGCAGTTTAACAGGACGACGAAATGGCTACACCTTC,CASSLTGRRNGYTF
TRBV7-8,-,-,TRBJ2-7,TGTGCCAGCAGCCGCGACAGACTGGGCAACGAGCAGTACTTC,CASSRDRLGNEQYF
TRBV5-5,TRBD1,-,TRBJ2-5,TGTGCCAGCAGCCCGGGACAGGGGGACTTGTACCAAGAGACCCAGTACTTC,CASSPGQGDLYQETQYF
TRBV18,-,few,TRBJ1-2,TGTGCCAGCTCACCAATTTCGACTAACCCGGGAGGCTACACCTTC,CASSPISTNPGGYTF
TRBV9,TRBD2,-,TRBJ2-2,TGTGCCAGCAGCGTAGGTCTAGCGGGAGTTGGAAACACCGGGGAGCTGTTTTTT,CASSVGLAGVGNTGELFF
TRBV5-1,TRBD2,few,TRBJ2-1,TGCGCCAGCAGCTTGGCCCCTAGCGGTCCCTACAATGAGCAGTTCTTC,CASSLAPSGPYNEQFF
TRBV30,-,-,TRBJ2-5,TGTGCCTGGAGGCCGAACAGGGTCCAAGAGACCCAGTACTTC,CAWRPNRVQETQYF
TRBV23-1,-,-,TRBJ1-5,TGCGCCAGCAGTCAATGCGGGTTGTCGAGCAATCAGCCCCAGCATTTT,CASSQCGLSSNQPQHF
TRBV7-3,TRBD2,-,TRBJ2-1,TGTGCCAGCAGCCCCCTACCCGGGGGGGGACTAGCCCTAAATGAGCAGTTCTTC,CASSPLPGGGLALNEQFF
TRBV3-1/TRBV3-2,-,-,TRBJ2-1,TGTGCCAGCAGCCAAAACGGGGTCTCCTACAATGAGCAGTTCTTC,CASSQNGVSYNEQFF
TRBV5-1,-,-,TRBJ2-6,TGCGCCAGCAAACGAACAGGGTTTTCTGGGGCCAACGTCCTGACTTTC,CASKRTGFSGANVLTF
TRBV11-2,-,-,TRBJ1-4,TGTGCCAGCAGCTTAGGTTTTAGTAATGAAAAACTGTTTTTT,CASSLGFSNEKLFF
TRBV5-1,-,-,TRBJ2-4,TGCGCCAGCAAGGGAGAACGGAGCATTCAGTACTTC,CASKGERSIQYF
TRBV6-5,TRBD1,-,TRBJ1-4,TGTGCCAGCAGACGTACAGGGGGAAGTGAAAAACTGTTTTTT,CASRRTGGSEKLFF
TRBV25-1,TRBD1,-,TRBJ2-1,TGTGCCAGCAGTGAACCGGGACAGGGGGCAAATGAGCAGTTCTTC,CASSEPGQGANEQFF
TRBV2,TRBD2,once,TRBJ2-1,TGTGCCAGCAGTGAAGTGGCTAGCGGGGTCTTCAATGAGCAGTTCTTC,CASSEVASGVFNEQFF
TRBV6-5,TRBD1,-,TRBJ1-3,TGTGCCAGCAGAGGGACAGCTGGAAACACCATATATTTT,CASRGTAGNTIYF
TRBV14,-,-,TRBJ2-1,TGTGCCAGCAGCCCGACAGGACCTTCCAATGAGCAGTTCTTC,CASSPTGPSNEQFF
TRBV7-2,TRBD1,-,TRBJ2-7,TGTGCCAGCAGCTTAATGGGACAGGGAAGGTCCTACGAGCAGTACTTC,CASSLMGQGRSYEQYF
TRBV12-5,TRBD1,-,TRBJ1-2,TGTGCTAGTGCTCTACAGGGGGCAGGAGGCTACACCTTC,CASALQGAGGYTF
TRBV5-4,-,-,TRBJ1-6,TGTGCCAGCAGCTTGGTACCAGGGTCCCATAATTCACCCCTCCACTTT,CASSLVPGSHNSPLHF
TRBV30,-,-,TRBJ2-6,TGTGCCTGGAGTAGTTCAGGAGTCCTGACTTTC,CAWSSSGVLTF
TRBV19,TRBD2,-,TRBJ2-3,TGTGCCAGTAGTCGTGGACTAGCGGGCACAGATACGCAGTATTTT,CASSRGLAGTDTQYF